The following is a TCR beta chain sequence with its context. The antigen remains undetermined. This record belongs to a study of T cells after yellow fever vaccination. Study-wide context: The SMART-Seq v4 Ultra Low Input method served to prepare the low-cell-number fractions.

The length of the CDR3 is 17 residues. CDR1 LGHDT and CDR2 YNNKEL come from the germline V gene (reference sequence). V dropped 3 bases and J dropped 1; count of bases not matched to a gene: 7. TCRdb analysed the 5' RACE reads with MiXCR anew, one entry per CDR3 protein. The sample consists of a few hundred thousand distinct CDR3 sequences, 6.9% of them appearing once. Overall study results and limits: On re-exposure, the response was weaker but peaked faster, at day 5 versus 15. Of the clonotypes, a small share occurred in both CD4 and CD8 compartments. Boosting was followed by the reappearance of most primary-vaccination clones (just under 97% CD4, under 90% CD8).

This TCR derives from a man aged 25 to 45 who received the YFV17D yellow fever vaccine. The specimen was CD4+ T cells sorted from PBMCs, collected 15 days after the yellow fever booster vaccination. The rearrangement uses TRBV3-1 and TRBJ2-2, with TRBD2 identical over 8 bases. This CDR3 is CASSHPFGGENTGELFF. CDR3 DNA: TGTGCCAGCAGCCACCCCTTCGGGGGGGAGAACACCGGGGAGCTGTTTTTT.